The entry below gives a single T cell receptor (beta chain) sequence along with its context. Its matching antigen is unknown. The V segment lost 4 bases and the J segment 7 bases; nucleotides outside the gene matches: 6. This CDR3 region has 13 residues. Germline V gene data show CDR1 as ENHRY and CDR2 as SYGVKD. The sample is drawn from a study of OX40 agonist ivuxolimab in advanced cancers. On the study more broadly: A history of anti-PD-1, anti-PD-L1 or anti-CTLA-4 therapy was acceptable, and approximately 39% had some.

Assay: immunoSEQ multiplex PCR; the TCRdb copy retains only in-frame clones and omits some. The table has 45,000 to 55,000 clones, 70% to 90% seen once; the top ten hold about 10%. Whole-study results and caveats: A proportion of nonresponders additionally exhibited low normalized T-cell clonal expansion.

The TCR originated in an adult with an advanced solid tumor such as melanoma, head and neck, liver or kidney cancer. Sequencing was performed on CD4+ or CD8+ T cells sorted from blood, taken in a trial of the OX40 agonist ivuxolimab. The chain has TRBV10-3 and TRBJ1-2; 7 bases fit TRBD1. The DNA for the CDR3 is TGTGCCATCAGTGTGACAGGGCGGTCTGGCTACACCTTC. This encodes CAISVTGRSGYTF.